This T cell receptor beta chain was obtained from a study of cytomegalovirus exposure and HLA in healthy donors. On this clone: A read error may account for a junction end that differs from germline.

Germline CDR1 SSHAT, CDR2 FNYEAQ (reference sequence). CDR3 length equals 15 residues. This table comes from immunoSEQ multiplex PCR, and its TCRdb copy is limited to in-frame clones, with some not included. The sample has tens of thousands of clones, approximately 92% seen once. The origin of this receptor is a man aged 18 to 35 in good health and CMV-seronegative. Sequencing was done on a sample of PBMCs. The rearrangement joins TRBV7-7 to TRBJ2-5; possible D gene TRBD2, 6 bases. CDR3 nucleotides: TGTGCTAGCAGCTTAGATCGGACTAATTCGGAGACCCAGTACTTC. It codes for CASSLDRTNSETQYF.